A selection of T cell receptor beta chains follows, all from one sample in a study of post-analysis software for immune sequencing data. Each CDR3 protein gets one entry after TCRdb re-called the PCR reads with MiXCR. The sample records about 540,000 distinct CDR3 sequences, less than 40% being singletons. What was sequenced was blood. These TCRs come from a girl under 18 with multiple sclerosis. Each CDR3 is given with its conserved first and last residue. D genes are given only for firm matches. Size is omitted from some rows. Given values are once, few, many or a class for expanded clones.

V	D	size	J	DNA	CDR3
TRBV20-1	NA	many	TRBJ2-7	TGCAGTGCTTTGAGAGGCTCCTACGAGCAGTACTTC	CSALRGSYEQYF
TRBV28	TRBD1	NA	TRBJ2-7	TGTGCCAGCAGTACATCGGGGACAGAGAGGAACGAGCAGTACTTC	CASSTSGTERNEQYF
TRBV3-1	NA	NA	TRBJ2-4	TGTGCCAGCAGCCTGACAGGGCGGGAAGAGCAGTACTTC	CASSLTGREEQYF
TRBV20-1	TRBD1	NA	TRBJ1-6	TGCAGTGCTAGGACAGGGTTTAATTCACCCCTCCACTTT	CSARTGFNSPLHF
TRBV7-2	NA	few	TRBJ1-5	TGTGCCAGCAGCTCCGGGGCCCTACGGCCCCAGCATTTT	CASSSGALRPQHF
TRBV7-9	TRBD1	NA	TRBJ2-7	TGTGCCAGCAGCCAGAGCAGGGGGCTGACCTACGAGCAGCACTTC	CASSQSRGLTYEQHF
TRBV12-3/TRBV12-4	NA	NA	TRBJ2-2	TGTGCCAGCAGTTCTAACCCAGGGTTTCCGACTCCGGCCGGGGAGCTGTTTTTT	CASSSNPGFPTPAGELFF
TRBV20-1	TRBD2	NA	TRBJ2-5	TGCAGTGCTAGAGCTACGCGGGGGCAAGAGACCCAGTACTTC	CSARATRGQETQYF
TRBV20-1	NA	few	TRBJ2-1	TGCAGTGCTAGCCACGACGGGGGTCACAATGAGCAGTTCTTC	CSASHDGGHNEQFF
TRBV20-1	NA	NA	TRBJ2-4	TGCAGTGGGCTAGGGCCGCCGGAAAACATTCAGTACTTC	CSGLGPPENIQYF
TRBV29-1	NA	once	TRBJ2-3	TGCAGCGTTTTGGCACGTCACACAGATACGCAGTATTTT	CSVLARHTDTQYF
TRBV15	NA	few	TRBJ2-7	TGTGCCACCAGCAGAGCAGGCAGCATCTACGAGCAGTACTTC	CATSRAGSIYEQYF
TRBV7-2	NA	few	TRBJ1-3	TGTGCCAGCTCCGATTGGGGTCCTGTTGGAAACACCATATATTTT	CASSDWGPVGNTIYF
TRBV20-1	TRBD1	NA	TRBJ2-1	TGCAGTGCTAGCGGGACAGATTACTACAATGAGCAGTTCTTC	CSASGTDYYNEQFF
TRBV7-9	NA	NA	TRBJ1-1	TGTGCCAGCAGCCCCTCGACAGGACCAAACACTGAAGCTTTCTTT	CASSPSTGPNTEAFF
TRBV10-3	NA	NA	TRBJ2-5	TGTGCCATCCCCGTTGGTAGAAAAAAGCTGGGCAAGACCCAGTACTTC	CAIPVGRKKLGKTQYF
TRBV6-6	NA	NA	TRBJ2-3	TGTGCCAGCAGTTACTCGACACAGAGGGATACGCAGTATTTT	CASSYSTQRDTQYF
TRBV5-6	TRBD1	few	TRBJ1-2	TGTGCCAGCAGCCCGGACAGGGACTACTATGGCTACACCTTC	CASSPDRDYYGYTF
TRBV12-3/TRBV12-4	NA	few	TRBJ2-1	TGTGCCAGCAGTAAACAGGGCGCGGGGGTCTACAATGAGCAGTTCTTC	CASSKQGAGVYNEQFF
TRBV3-1	NA	NA	TRBJ2-5	TGTGCCAGCAGCCAGGGTGAGACGGAGACCCGGTACTTC	CASSQGETETRYF
TRBV7-9	TRBD2	once	TRBJ2-1	TGTGCCAGCAGCGGCCGCCCGGGACTAGCGGGGGGCGGGACCAACAATGAGCAGTTCTTC	CASSGRPGLAGGGTNNEQFF
TRBV9	NA	many	TRBJ2-1	TGTGCCAGCAGCGTAGGTTATGAGCAGTTCTTC	CASSVGYEQFF
TRBV3-1	NA	NA	TRBJ2-5	TGTGCCAGCAGCCCGGTCGGGCGGGCGGAGACCCAGTACTTC	CASSPVGRAETQYF
TRBV28	NA	once	TRBJ1-1	TGTGCCAGCACCCCTCTGGCAAGGGACAAAGCTTTCTTT	CASTPLARDKAFF
TRBV20-1	TRBD2	few	TRBJ2-5	TGCAGTGCTAGAGCTGGCGGGGGGGCCGTGAAGACCCAGTACTTC	CSARAGGGAVKTQYF
TRBV5-1	NA	NA	TRBJ2-1	TGCGCCAGCAGCCCATCGGTGTCGGGTGAGCAGTTCTTC	CASSPSVSGEQFF
TRBV10-3	TRBD1	NA	TRBJ2-1	TGTGCCATCAGCCCGGGACAGGGCAATGGGCAGTTCTTC	CAISPGQGNGQFF
TRBV5-1	TRBD1	NA	TRBJ1-6	TGCGCCAGCGGAACCGGGACAGCCTATAATTCACCCCTCCACTTT	CASGTGTAYNSPLHF
TRBV5-1	TRBD2	NA	TRBJ2-5	TGCGCCAGCAGCTTCCTAGCGGGGGAGTTGCAGTACTTC	CASSFLAGELQYF
TRBV6-6	TRBD1	NA	TRBJ1-1	TGTGCCAGCCTGCCCTGGGGACAGGAAGCTTTCTTT	CASLPWGQEAFF
TRBV6-1	NA	few	TRBJ2-5	TGTGCCACCGGTGGCCCGGAGACCCAGTACTTC	CATGGPETQYF
TRBV12-3/TRBV12-4	NA	NA	TRBJ1-2	TGTGCCAGCAGTTCACAGGGTTGGTATGTCTACACCTTC	CASSSQGWYVYTF
TRBV4-2	NA	NA	TRBJ2-1	TGTGCCAGCAGCCCCCTAGGCAGCTTCTCCTACAATGAGCAGTTCTTC	CASSPLGSFSYNEQFF